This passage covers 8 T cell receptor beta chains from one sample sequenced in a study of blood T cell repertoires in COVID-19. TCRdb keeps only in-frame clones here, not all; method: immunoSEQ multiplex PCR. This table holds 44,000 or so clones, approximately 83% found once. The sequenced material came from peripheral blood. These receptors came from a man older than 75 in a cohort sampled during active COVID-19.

In nucleotides, the CDR3 is TGTGCCAGCGGAAGACTAGCGGGGACTACTGGGGAGCTGTTTTTT. It encodes CASGRLAGTTGELFF. The chain joins TRBV27 to TRBJ2-2, with 11 bases fitting TRBD2. The V gene's germline CDR1 is MNHEY and CDR2 SMNVEV (reference sequence). With V trimmed by 8 bases and J by 8 bases, 10 bases remained unmatched. The CDR3 is 15 amino acids.

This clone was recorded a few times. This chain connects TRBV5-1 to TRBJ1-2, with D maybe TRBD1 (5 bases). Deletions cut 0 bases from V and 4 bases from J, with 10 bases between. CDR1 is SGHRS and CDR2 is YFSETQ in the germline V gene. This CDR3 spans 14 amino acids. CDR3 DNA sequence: TGCGCCAGCAGCTTGGCCCAGACAGTCTATGGCTACACCTTC. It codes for CASSLAQTVYGYTF.

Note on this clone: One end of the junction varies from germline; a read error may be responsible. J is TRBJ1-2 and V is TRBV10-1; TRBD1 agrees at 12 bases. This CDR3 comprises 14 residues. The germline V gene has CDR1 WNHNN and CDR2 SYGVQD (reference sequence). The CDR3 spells CARSGTGGTGGYTF. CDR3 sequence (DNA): TGCGCCAGAAGTGGGACAGGGGGCACCGGTGGCTACACCTTC.

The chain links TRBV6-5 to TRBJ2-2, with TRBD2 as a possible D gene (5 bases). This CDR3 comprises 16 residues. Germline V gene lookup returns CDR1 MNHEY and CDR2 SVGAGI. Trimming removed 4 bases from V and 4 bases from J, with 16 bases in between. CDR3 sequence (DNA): TGTGCCAGCAGTTCACACGCGACTATTTCCACCGGGGAGCTGTTTTTT. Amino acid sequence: CASSSHATISTGELFF.

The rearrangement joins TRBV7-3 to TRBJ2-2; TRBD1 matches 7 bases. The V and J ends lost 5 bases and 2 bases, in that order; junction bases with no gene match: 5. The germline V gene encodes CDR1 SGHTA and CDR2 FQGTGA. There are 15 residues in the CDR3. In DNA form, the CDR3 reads TGTGCCAGCAGCCTGAGACAGGGCAACACCGGGGAGCTGTTTTTT. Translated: CASSLRQGNTGELFF.

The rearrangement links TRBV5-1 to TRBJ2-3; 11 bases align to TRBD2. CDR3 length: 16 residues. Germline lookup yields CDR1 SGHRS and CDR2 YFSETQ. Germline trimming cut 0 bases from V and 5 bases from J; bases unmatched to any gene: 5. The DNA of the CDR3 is TGCGCCAGCAGCTTGGGGTTAGCGGGGGGGCTAGATACGCAGTATTTT. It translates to CASSLGLAGGLDTQYF.

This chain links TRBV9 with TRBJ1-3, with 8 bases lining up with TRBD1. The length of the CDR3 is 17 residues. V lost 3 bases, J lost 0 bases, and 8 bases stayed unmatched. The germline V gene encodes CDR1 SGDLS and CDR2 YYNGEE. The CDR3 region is CASSASRTGISGNTIYF. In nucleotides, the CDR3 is TGTGCCAGCAGCGCCTCCAGGACAGGGATCTCTGGAAACACCATATATTTT.

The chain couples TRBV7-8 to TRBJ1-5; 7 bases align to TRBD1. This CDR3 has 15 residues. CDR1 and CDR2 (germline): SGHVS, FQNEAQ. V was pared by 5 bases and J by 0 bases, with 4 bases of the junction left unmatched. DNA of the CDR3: TGTGCCAGCAGCGCCGACAGGGTTAGCAATCAGCCCCAGCATTTT. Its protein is CASSADRVSNQPQHF.